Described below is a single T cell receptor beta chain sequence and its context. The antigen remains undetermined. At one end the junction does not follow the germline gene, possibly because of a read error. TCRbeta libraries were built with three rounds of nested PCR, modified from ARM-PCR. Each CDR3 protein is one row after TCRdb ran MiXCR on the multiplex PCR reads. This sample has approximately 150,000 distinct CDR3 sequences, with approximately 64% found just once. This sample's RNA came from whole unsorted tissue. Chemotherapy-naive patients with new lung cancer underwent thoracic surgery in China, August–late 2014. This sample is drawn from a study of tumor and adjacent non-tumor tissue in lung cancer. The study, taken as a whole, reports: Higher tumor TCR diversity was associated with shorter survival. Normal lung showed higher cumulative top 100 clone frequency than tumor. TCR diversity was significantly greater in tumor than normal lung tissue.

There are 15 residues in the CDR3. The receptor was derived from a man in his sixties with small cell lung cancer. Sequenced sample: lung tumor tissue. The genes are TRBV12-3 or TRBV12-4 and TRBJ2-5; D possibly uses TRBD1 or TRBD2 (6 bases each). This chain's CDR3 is CARSTGGLPQETQYF. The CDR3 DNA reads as TGTGCCCGCAGTACCGGGGGCTTGCCGCAAGAGACCCAGTACTTC.